These 13 T cell receptor beta chains originate from one sample sequenced in a study of cytomegalovirus exposure and HLA in healthy donors. The primer mix had 60 Vbeta and 13 Jbeta primers. Only in-frame clones appear in the TCRdb table, and some are missing; sequencing was by immunoSEQ multiplex PCR. The sample records roughly 140,000 clones, about four fifths being singletons. The sample was PBMCs. Source of these receptors: a woman aged 40-49 years in good health and CMV-seropositive.

The rearrangement uses TRBV4-3 and TRBJ2-6, with D perhaps TRBD2 (6 bases). Looked up from germline, CDR1 is LGHNA and CDR2 is YSLEER. CDR3 length: 16 amino acids. The V end lost 1 base, the J end lost 11 bases, and 18 bases lay between the germline ends. The CDR3, as DNA: TGCGCCAGCAGCCAAGGTTCAGGCGAACCGGGGGACGTCCTGACTTTC. Translated: CASSQGSGEPGDVLTF.

This clone was recorded once. The chain is built from TRBV18 and TRBJ2-1; 13 bases agree with TRBD2. Germline V CDR1 and CDR2: KGHSH, LQKENI. The CDR3 has 18 residues. The ends lost 1 base at V and 2 bases at J; junction bases unmatched: 5. The CDR3 is CASSPRGTSGITYNEQFF. The CDR3 nucleotides read TGTGCCAGCTCACCACGGGGGACTAGCGGGATCACCTACAATGAGCAGTTCTTC.

The chain couples TRBV27 to TRBJ2-1, with D unresolved. This CDR3 has 13 residues. Trimming took off 8 bases at V and 6 bases at J, with 14 bases between the two ends. The germline V gene encodes CDR1 MNHEY and CDR2 SMNVEV (reference sequence). CDR3 sequence reads: CASGDPLPNEQFF. In DNA form, the CDR3 reads TGTGCCAGCGGAGACCCGTTACCCAATGAGCAGTTCTTC.

V usage is TRBV29-1 and J usage is TRBJ2-5; D is undetermined. The CDR3 has 13 amino acids. Trimming stripped 4 bases from V and 0 bases from J, with 9 bases between. Germline CDR1 is SQVTM and CDR2 is ANQGSEA. Here the CDR3 reads CSVATTYQETQYF. Written as DNA, the CDR3 is TGCAGCGTTGCCACAACGTACCAAGAGACCCAGTACTTC.

The V gene is TRBV6-5, the J gene TRBJ2-7; TRBD2 matches 11 bases. This CDR3 region has 15 residues. J gave up 4 bases and V 5 bases, and 7 bases lay outside the gene matches. CDR1 and CDR2 from the germline V gene are MNHEY and SVGAGI. The CDR3 spells CASSMTSGTQYEQYF. Here the CDR3 DNA reads TGTGCCAGCAGTATGACTAGCGGGACCCAGTACGAGCAGTACTTC.

The CDR3 DNA is TGTGCCATCAGCCCGGACAGAAGATGGAACACTGAAGCTTTCTTT. Its translation is CAISPDRRWNTEAFF. The chain employs TRBV10-3 and TRBJ1-1, with D perhaps TRBD1 (6 bases). The CDR3 is made up of 15 amino acids. V lost 6 bases and J 1 base, leaving 15 bases between the germline ends. Germline V CDR1 and CDR2: ENHRY, SYGVKD.

The chain has TRBV7-8 and TRBJ1-1; no clear D. Looked up from germline, CDR1 is SGHVS and CDR2 is FQNEAQ. This CDR3 is 14 amino acids long. V dropped 3 bases and J dropped 1 base, with 9 bases sitting between them. The CDR3 sequence: CASSFYSKNTEAFF. The CDR3 nucleotides are TGTGCCAGCAGCTTTTACAGCAAGAACACTGAAGCTTTCTTT.

V gene TRBV7-9 combines with J gene TRBJ1-4; 7 nucleotides align to TRBD1. Trimming cost V 0 bases and J 4 bases; bases outside gene matches: 5. The germline V gene has CDR1 SEHNR and CDR2 FQNEAQ (reference sequence). The CDR3 totals 16 residues. CDR3 in amino acids: CASSLASQGVNEKLFF. CDR3 bases: TGTGCCAGCAGCTTAGCTTCTCAGGGGGTTAATGAAAAACTGTTTTTT.

This clone was observed a handful of times. The chain recombines TRBV6-6 with TRBJ2-3, with TRBD1 identical over 11 bases. Germline CDR1 is MNHNY and CDR2 is SVGAGI (reference sequence). Losses at the gene ends were 6 bases for V and 2 bases for J; bases not matched to a gene: 1. The CDR3 length is 14 residues. The chain's CDR3 is CASRGQGDTDTQYF. CDR3 nucleotide sequence: TGTGCCAGCAGGGGACAGGGGGACACAGATACGCAGTATTTT.

V gene TRBV28 combines with J gene TRBJ2-7; the D gene is possibly TRBD2 (5 bases). The CDR3 is made up of 13 amino acids. V lost 3 bases to trimming and J lost 4 bases, with 10 bases between them. Germline lookup yields CDR1 MDHEN and CDR2 SYDVKM. CDR3 protein: CASSLSLAYEQYF. CDR3 nucleotide sequence: TGTGCCAGCAGTTTGAGCCTAGCTTACGAGCAGTACTTC.

Only a few counts were recorded for this clone. V and J are TRBV6-5 and TRBJ1-2, with D maybe TRBD1 (5 bases). This CDR3 is built from 15 residues. CDR1 is MNHEY, CDR2 SVGAGI, per germline. V lost 8 bases and J 6 bases, leaving 22 bases between the germline ends. The CDR3 DNA follows: TGTGCCAGCCAGTCCACGGGCCAGGGTCCAGATGGCTACACCTTC. Amino acids: CASQSTGQGPDGYTF.

This chain connects TRBV7-9 to TRBJ2-2, with 9 bases that match TRBD2. Germline V lookup: CDR1 SEHNR, CDR2 FQNEAQ (reference sequence). J was trimmed by 4 bases and V by 5 bases; bases with no gene match: 8. The CDR3 runs 16 residues. CDR3 in amino acids: CASSPPGLASTGELFF. The DNA for the CDR3 is TGTGCCAGCAGCCCCCCAGGACTAGCGAGCACCGGGGAGCTGTTTTTT.

The chain uses TRBV27 and TRBJ2-7; TRBD2 agrees at 7 bases. Germline V gene sequence: CDR1 MNHEY, CDR2 SMNVEV (reference sequence). The V and J ends lost 5 bases and 5 bases, in that order; junction bases with no gene match: 9. The CDR3 consists of 14 residues. DNA of the CDR3: TGTGCCAGCAGTCAGTCCACTAGCGAGCACGAGCAGTACTTC. Residues: CASSQSTSEHEQYF.